A single sample is the source of the 15 T cell receptor beta chains below, sequenced in a study of beta chain features in type 1 diabetes. Reverse transcription of all isolated RNA meant that expressed TCRB transcripts were sequenced. Assay: immunoSEQ multiplex PCR; the TCRdb copy retains only in-frame clones and omits some. Of approximately 330,000 clones listed, about 10% were seen once; the top ten hold 0.015%. The sequenced sample was naive CD4+ T cells from blood. The receptor set was obtained from a woman aged 25 to 39 in good health.

The V and J genes are TRBV5-1 and TRBJ2-5, with 14 nucleotides matching TRBD2. V dropped 4 bases and J dropped 4; count of bases not matched to a gene: 9. The germline V gene encodes CDR1 SGHRS and CDR2 YFSETQ. The CDR3 has 17 residues. The CDR3 here is CASSTQTSGRAGETQYF. DNA for the CDR3: TGCGCCAGCAGCACCCAGACTAGCGGGAGGGCCGGAGAGACCCAGTACTTC.

The J gene is TRBJ1-5, the V gene TRBV18; TRBD1 matches at 10 bases. Unmatched junction bases numbered 10, after V lost 6 bases and J lost 2 bases. Germline V gene lookup returns CDR1 KGHSH and CDR2 LQKENI. This CDR3 contains 17 residues. DNA of the CDR3: TGTGCCAGCTCGTCTCGGCCCGGGACAGGGGGCAATCAGCCCCAGCATTTT. Residues: CASSSRPGTGGNQPQHF.

This clone was seen a handful of times. This chain uses TRBV28 with TRBJ1-2, with D possibly TRBD1 on 6 matching bases. The CDR3 is made up of 15 amino acids. Germline V CDR1 and CDR2: MDHEN, SYDVKM. V lost 4 bases, J lost 3 bases, and 15 bases lay in between. This CDR3 is CASSSPGADYYGYTF. The CDR3 DNA reads as TGTGCCAGCAGTTCCCCAGGGGCGGACTACTATGGCTACACCTTC.

The chain is built from TRBV7-9 and TRBJ2-7, with a tentative D call TRBD2 (5 bases). Germline values: CDR1 SEHNR, CDR2 FQNEAQ (reference sequence). There are 16 residues in the CDR3. V lost 5 bases and J lost 0, with 17 bases in between. The DNA for the CDR3 is TGTGCCAGCAGCCCGGGTGGAGGAAAAGGCTCCTACGAGCAGTACTTC. Amino acids: CASSPGGGKGSYEQYF.

This clone appeared a few times. The CDR3 loop is CASSPYQGNEQYF. DNA of the CDR3: TGCGCCAGCAGCCCATATCAGGGAAACGAGCAGTACTTC. The chain combines TRBV5-1 with TRBJ2-7, with D possibly matching TRBD1 (5 bases). Trimming removed 4 bases at V and 5 bases at J, with 13 bases between. CDR1 and CDR2 from the germline V gene are SGHRS and YFSETQ. This CDR3 region has 13 residues.

The chain carries TRBV7-2 and TRBJ2-1; no clear D. CDR3 length equals 14 residues. Germline values: CDR1 SGHTA, CDR2 FQGNSA. Trimming left V 1 base short and J 3 bases short, with 7 bases between. CDR3 bases: TGTGCCAGCAGCTTAGGTAACTACTACAATGAGCAGTTCTTC. It encodes CASSLGNYYNEQFF.

This clone appeared once. At one of its ends the junction is not consistent with the germline gene, which may arise from a read error. The chain is built from TRBV19 and TRBJ1-1, with D possibly being TRBD1 (6 bases). The V gene's germline CDR1 is LNHDA and CDR2 SQIVND (reference sequence). CDR3 length: 15 residues. The CDR3 protein is CASSIGTTRFTEAFF. CDR3 DNA: TGTGCCAGTAGCATAGGGACAACGAGGTTCACTGAAGCTTTCTTT.

The rearrangement uses TRBV11-2 and TRBJ2-1; TRBD2 might be the D (6 bases). The CDR3 spans 17 residues. Germline assignment: CDR1 SGHAT and CDR2 FQNNGV. Deletions cut 6 bases from V and 4 bases from J, with 22 bases between. The CDR3 bases are TGTGCCAGCAGTCAAATGGGGCGGGGACTTTTATACAATGAGCAGTTCTTC. This sequence encodes CASSQMGRGLLYNEQFF.

This chain joins TRBV29-1 and TRBJ2-3, with 9 bases matching TRBD2. Germline V gene lookup returns CDR1 SQVTM and CDR2 ANQGSEA. This CDR3 is 16 amino acids long. V lost 6 bases to trimming and J lost 1 base; unmatched junction nucleotides: 11. CDR3 in amino acids: CSVGLSSGERTDTQYF. For the CDR3, the DNA is TGCAGCGTGGGTCTGTCTAGCGGGGAACGCACAGATACGCAGTATTTT.

The chain recombines TRBV2 with TRBJ1-5; D gene ambiguous. This CDR3 comprises 15 residues. With 6 bases removed from V and 6 bases from J, the gap between germline ends came to 18 bases. CDR1 and CDR2 (germline): SNHLY, FYNNEI. In nucleotides, the CDR3 is TGTGCCAGCAGGGCAGAGATGAAGAGCGCTCAGCCCCAGCATTTT. This sequence encodes CASRAEMKSAQPQHF.

This chain connects TRBV29-1 to TRBJ2-7; 13 bases align to TRBD2. The CDR3 totals 14 residues. CDR1 is SQVTM, CDR2 ANQGSEA, per germline. The J segment lost 7 bases and the V segment lost 6 bases, leaving 9 bases of the junction unmatched. DNA for the CDR3: TGCAGCGTGCCTGGACTAGCGGGAGCTGGTGAGCAGTACTTC. It codes for CSVPGLAGAGEQYF.

CDR3 in DNA: TGTGCCTGGAGTGAGGGACTCCACTCCTACGAGCAGTACTTC. Encoded protein: CAWSEGLHSYEQYF. This chain uses TRBV30 with TRBJ2-5, with TRBD2 as a possible D gene (6 bases). The end of the DNA aligns better with TRBJ2-7, so the J call may be wrong. CDR1 and CDR2 from the germline V gene are GTSNPN and SVGIG (reference sequence). The CDR3 runs to 14 residues.

The chain carries TRBV10-3 and TRBJ1-5; 8 bases map to TRBD1. With 8 bases clipped from V and 8 bases from J, the junction kept 11 bases outside the gene matches. Germline CDR1 is ENHRY and CDR2 is SYGVKD. The CDR3 contains 14 residues. The DNA of the CDR3 is TGTGCCATCGGACAGGGAGGCCCTCTGAAGCCCCAGCATTTT. It is translated as CAIGQGGPLKPQHF.

The chain recombines TRBV7-8 with TRBJ2-3, with D possibly being TRBD2 (6 bases). The CDR3 loop spans 17 amino acids. The V end was cut by 5 bases, the J end by 1 base, with 19 bases between. Germline V gene sequence: CDR1 SGHVS, CDR2 FQNEAQ. This CDR3 reads CASSPAGGSGGTDTQYF. The DNA of the CDR3 is TGTGCCAGCAGCCCCGCCGGCGGGTCGGGGGGCACAGATACGCAGTATTTT.

This chain joins TRBV2 and TRBJ1-4; D is undetermined. V lost 3 bases, J lost 14 bases, and 10 bases lay in between. Germline V gene data show CDR1 as SNHLY and CDR2 as FYNNEI. The CDR3 covers 11 residues. The CDR3 DNA reads as TGTGCCAGCAGTGATGGGCATCTCCTGTTTTTT. Translation gives CASSDGHLLFF.